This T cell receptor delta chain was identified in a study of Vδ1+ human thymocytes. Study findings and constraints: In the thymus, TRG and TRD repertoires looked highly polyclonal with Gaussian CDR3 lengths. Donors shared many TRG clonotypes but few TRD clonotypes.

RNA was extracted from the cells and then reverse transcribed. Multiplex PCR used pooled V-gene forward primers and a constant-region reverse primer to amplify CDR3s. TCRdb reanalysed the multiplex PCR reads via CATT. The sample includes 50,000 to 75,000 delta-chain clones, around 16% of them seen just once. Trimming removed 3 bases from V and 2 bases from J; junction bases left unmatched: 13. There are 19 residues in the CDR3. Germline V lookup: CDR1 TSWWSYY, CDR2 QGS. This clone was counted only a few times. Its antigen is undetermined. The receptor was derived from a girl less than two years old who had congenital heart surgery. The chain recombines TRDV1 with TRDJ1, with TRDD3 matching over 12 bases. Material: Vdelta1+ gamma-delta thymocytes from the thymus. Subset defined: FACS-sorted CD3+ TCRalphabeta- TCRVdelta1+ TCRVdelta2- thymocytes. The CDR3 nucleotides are TGTGCTCTTGGGGACCAGGTGGGGGTGCTGGGGGATACGACCGATAAACTCATCTTT. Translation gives CALGDQVGVLGDTTDKLIF.